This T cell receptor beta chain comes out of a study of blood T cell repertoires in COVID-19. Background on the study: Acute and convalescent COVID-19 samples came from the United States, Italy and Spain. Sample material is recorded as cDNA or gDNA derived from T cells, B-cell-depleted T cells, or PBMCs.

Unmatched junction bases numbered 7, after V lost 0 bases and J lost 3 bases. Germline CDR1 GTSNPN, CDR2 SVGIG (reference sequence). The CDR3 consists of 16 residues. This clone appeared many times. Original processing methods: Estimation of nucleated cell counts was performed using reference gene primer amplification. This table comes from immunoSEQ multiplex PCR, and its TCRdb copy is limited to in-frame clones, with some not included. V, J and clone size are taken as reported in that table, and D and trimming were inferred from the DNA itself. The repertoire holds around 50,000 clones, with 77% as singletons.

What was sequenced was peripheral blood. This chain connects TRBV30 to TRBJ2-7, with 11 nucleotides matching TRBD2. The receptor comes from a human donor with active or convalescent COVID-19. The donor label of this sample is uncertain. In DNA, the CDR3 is TGTGCCTGGAGTGTACTAGGGACTAGCGGCCTCTACGAGCAGTACTTC. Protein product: CAWSVLGTSGLYEQYF.